The sequence of this TCR beta chain was determined in a study of T cells in Graves' hyperthyroidism and ophthalmopathy. This clonotype was seen repeatedly, ten times or more. Its antigen is unknown. Trimming took off 6 bases at V and 1 base at J, with 11 bases between the two ends. The CDR3 runs 14 residues. Looked up from germline, CDR1 is SEHNR and CDR2 is FQNEAQ (reference sequence). Study-wide results and limits: Onset of ophthalmopathy came a median 6.5 months after the model predicted it. Within blood appeared most thyroid clonotypes that had expanded above 0.001.

RNA transcripts yielded amplified TCR beta CDR3 regions. RT-PCR in the first round (using the HTBI primer set) targeted the TCR CDR3. TCRdb fed the multiplex PCR reads into MiXCR, producing one record per CDR3 protein. Of a few hundred thousand distinct CDR3 sequences listed, around 15% are singletons. The study collected blood at first hyperthyroidism diagnosis, before any ophthalmopathy symptoms arose. V is TRBV7-9 and J is TRBJ2-3; possible D gene TRBD2, 5 bases. The sample was blood. The TCR was taken from a woman between 50 and 59 years old with Graves' hyperthyroidism that later progressed to Graves' ophthalmopathy. The CDR3 loop is CASRPSGGTDTQYF. The CDR3 region has the DNA TGTGCCAGCAGACCCTCCGGGGGCACAGATACGCAGTATTTT.